This T cell receptor (beta chain) was sequenced during a study of OX40 agonist ivuxolimab in advanced cancers. The ends were cut back, 0 bases at V and 0 bases at J, with 13 bases in the middle. This CDR3 has 17 amino acids. Germline V CDR1 and CDR2: SGDLS, YYNGEE. Libraries were prepared by immunoSEQ multiplex PCR; TCRdb keeps only in-frame clonotypes and omits some of them. Here the sample spans about 100,000 clones, 89% being singletons. The chain links TRBV9 to TRBJ1-3; possibly TRBD1 for D (5 bases). The sample in question was CD4+ or CD8+ T cells sorted from blood, obtained in a trial of the OX40 agonist ivuxolimab. The source is an adult with an advanced solid tumor such as melanoma, head and neck, liver or kidney cancer. The CDR3: CASSVEPRAYSGNTIYF. The CDR3 coding sequence is TGTGCCAGCAGCGTAGAACCCAGGGCTTACTCTGGAAACACCATATATTTT.